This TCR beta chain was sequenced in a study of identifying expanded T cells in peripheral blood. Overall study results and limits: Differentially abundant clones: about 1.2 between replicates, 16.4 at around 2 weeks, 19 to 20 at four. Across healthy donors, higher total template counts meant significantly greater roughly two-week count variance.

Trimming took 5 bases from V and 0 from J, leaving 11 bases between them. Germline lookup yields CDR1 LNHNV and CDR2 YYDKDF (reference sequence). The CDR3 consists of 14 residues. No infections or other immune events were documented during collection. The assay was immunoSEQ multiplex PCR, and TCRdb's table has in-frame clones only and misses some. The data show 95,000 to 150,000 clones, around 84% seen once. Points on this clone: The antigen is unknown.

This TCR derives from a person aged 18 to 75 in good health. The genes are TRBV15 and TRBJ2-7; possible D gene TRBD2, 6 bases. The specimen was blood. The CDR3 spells CATSGHGSSYEQYF. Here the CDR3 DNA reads TGTGCCACCAGCGGGCACGGGAGCTCCTACGAGCAGTACTTC.